Many counts were recorded for the clone carrying this T cell receptor (beta chain). The data were obtained in a study of identical twins. After template switching added a universal primer site, the resulting cDNA carried unique molecular identifiers. TCRdb independently ran MiXCR on the 5' RACE reads; one entry per CDR3 protein. The table lists 200,000 to 300,000 distinct CDR3 sequences, around 7% of them singletons, with around 3.4% in the top ten. CDR1 is SGHTA, CDR2 FQGNSA, per germline. The CDR3 has 15 residues. The V gene lost 5 bases and the J gene lost 4 bases, with 15 bases spanning the gap. The data also belong to a second study, concerning yellow fever vaccine responses in identical twins.

The rearrangement joins TRBV7-2 to TRBJ2-4; possibly TRBD1 for D (5 bases). The material sequenced was memory (CD45RO+) T cells sorted from blood. The clonotype originates from a woman between 18 and 29 years old in good health. As DNA, the CDR3 is TGTGCCAGCAGCCTCCGACTGCAGGGAAAAAACATTCAGTACTTC. Amino acids: CASSLRLQGKNIQYF. The whole variable domain, remainder taken from reference TRBV7-2 and TRBJ2-4, is GAGVSQSPSNKVTEKGKDVELRCDPISGHTALYWYRQSLGQGLEFLIYFQGNSAPDKSGLPSDRFSAERTGGSVSTLTIQRTQQEDSAVYLCASSLRLQGKNIQYFGAGTRLSVL.